Shown below are 20 T cell receptor beta chains from a single sample sequenced in a study of blood T cell repertoires in COVID-19. Here immunoSEQ multiplex PCR was the method, and the copy in TCRdb shows in-frame clones only, minus some. This table holds more than 200,000 clones, 84% found once. Sequencing was done on a sample of peripheral blood. The receptors were gathered from a man aged 55 to 70 with acute or convalescent COVID-19.

The gene calls are TRBV10-3 and TRBJ2-7; 15 bases map to TRBD2. From germline, CDR1 is ENHRY and CDR2 SYGVKD. The J segment lost 7 bases and the V segment lost 6 bases, leaving 7 bases of the junction unmatched. The CDR3 contains 15 residues. DNA of the CDR3: TGTGCCATCAGCAACTACGGGACTAGCGGGGGGGAGCAGTACTTC. Protein product: CAISNYGTSGGEQYF.

The CDR3 loop is CASSYRGQAHRQYF. The CDR3 bases are TGTGCCAGCAGTTACCGGGGACAAGCCCACCGGCAGTACTTC. The chain links TRBV6-5 to TRBJ2-7, with D maybe TRBD1 (6 bases). The CDR3 extends over 14 amino acids. Germline V CDR1 and CDR2: MNHEY, SVGAGI. With 2 bases removed from V and 9 bases from J, the gap between germline ends came to 17 bases.

This chain joins TRBV5-4 and TRBJ1-6; the D gene is possibly TRBD1 (6 bases). The CDR3 extends over 18 amino acids. V was clipped by 1 base and J by 7 bases, with 21 bases between them. CDR1 SGHNT and CDR2 YYREEE come from the germline V gene (reference sequence). The CDR3: CASSLFNGGAPPNSPLHF. In nucleotides, the CDR3 is TGTGCCAGCAGCTTGTTCAATGGGGGGGCGCCCCCCAATTCACCCCTCCACTTT.

This chain uses TRBV11-2 with TRBJ2-5, with D maybe TRBD1 (6 bases). V lost 6 bases to trimming and J lost 2 bases, with 22 bases between them. The CDR3 loop spans 17 amino acids. Per the germline V gene, CDR1 is SGHAT and CDR2 is FQNNGV. Here the CDR3 reads CASRKPSGALLQETQYF. The CDR3 nucleotides are TGTGCCAGCAGGAAACCCTCAGGGGCTCTCCTACAAGAGACCCAGTACTTC.

This chain links TRBV5-1 with TRBJ2-1; D remains unclear. Germline loops: CDR1 SGHRS, CDR2 YFSETQ. CDR3 length: 14 amino acids. The V gene lost 4 bases and the J gene lost 6 bases, with 14 bases spanning the gap. This chain's CDR3 is CASSGSADSNEQFF. CDR3 DNA sequence: TGCGCCAGCAGCGGCTCTGCCGACTCCAATGAGCAGTTCTTC.

The J gene is TRBJ1-4, the V gene TRBV6-1; TRBD1 matches 7 bases. The CDR3 has 15 amino acids. V trimming: 2 bases; J trimming: 1 base; junction bases outside the gene matches: 1. Germline CDR1 reads MNHNS; CDR2 reads SASEGT. CDR3 nucleotides: TGTGCCAGCAGTGAAAGGGACAGAACTAATGAAAAACTGTTTTTT. Its protein product is CASSERDRTNEKLFF.

The rearrangement joins TRBV5-8 to TRBJ1-2; D is undetermined. The CDR3 spans 13 residues. CDR1 is SGHTS and CDR2 is YDEGEE in the germline V gene. The V end was cut by 3 bases, the J end by 7 bases, with 13 bases between. The DNA for the CDR3 is TGTGCCAGCAGCTGGGTGGTGGGAGCTGGCTACACCTTC. As protein: CASSWVVGAGYTF.

CDR3 in amino acids: CASSPSGVLTGELFF. The CDR3 bases are TGTGCCAGCAGTCCTAGCGGGGTCCTCACCGGGGAGCTGTTTTTT. V is TRBV6-5 and J is TRBJ2-2; 9 bases map to TRBD2. This CDR3 comprises 15 residues. J lost 4 bases, V lost 5 bases, and 5 bases had no gene match. Germline CDR1 reads MNHEY; CDR2 reads SVGAGI.

The V gene is TRBV20-1, the J gene TRBJ2-3; a possible D gene is TRBD2 (5 bases). Germline lookup yields CDR1 DFQATT and CDR2 SNEGSKA (reference sequence). CDR3 length equals 14 residues. Trimming left V 3 bases short and J 2 bases short, with 12 bases between. CDR3 nucleotides: TGCAGTGCTAGTAAGGGAGCCTCCACAGATACGCAGTATTTT. It translates to CSASKGASTDTQYF.

V usage is TRBV6-2 or TRBV6-3 and J usage is TRBJ2-5; D ambiguous. This CDR3 region has 13 residues. With 6 bases removed from V and 6 bases from J, the gap between germline ends came to 14 bases. Germline V CDR1 and CDR2: MNHEY, SVGEGT. This CDR3 is CASSPPERQTQYF. For the CDR3, the DNA is TGTGCCAGCAGCCCCCCCGAGCGACAGACCCAGTACTTC.

The genes are TRBV7-3 and TRBJ2-1; TRBD2 agrees at 8 bases. V trimming: 5 bases; J trimming: 10 bases; junction bases outside the gene matches: 13. The length of the CDR3 is 15 residues. Germline CDR1 and CDR2: SGHTA and FQGTGA. This CDR3 is CASSPGTRASGEQFF. The CDR3 coding sequence is TGTGCCAGCAGCCCCGGGACTAGAGCATCTGGAGAGCAGTTCTTC.

A few counts support this clone. The chain links TRBV28 to TRBJ1-2; the D gene is possibly TRBD1 (6 bases). The CDR3 sequence is 14 residues long. V shed 6 bases and J shed 4 bases, with 15 bases lying between them. Per germline, CDR1 MDHEN and CDR2 SYDVKM. The CDR3 here is CASRTNRAGYGYTF. The CDR3 bases are TGTGCCAGCAGAACCAACAGGGCTGGCTATGGCTACACCTTC.

The chain uses TRBV5-6 and TRBJ2-3; TRBD2 matches at 7 bases. Losses at the gene ends were 1 base for V and 3 bases for J; bases not matched to a gene: 8. The germline gives CDR1 SGHDT, CDR2 YYEEEE. This CDR3 region has 16 residues. The CDR3 coding sequence is TGTGCCAGCAGCTTGAGGGTCTCTAGCGGTACAGATACGCAGTATTTT. This codes for CASSLRVSSGTDTQYF.

The chain links TRBV10-3 to TRBJ2-1; a weak D match, TRBD1 (6 bases). The CDR3 is made up of 15 amino acids. V dropped 10 bases and J dropped 6 bases, with 22 bases sitting between them. Germline V CDR1 and CDR2: ENHRY, SYGVKD. The DNA of the CDR3 is TGTGCCACCCAGAAACAGGGTGAGGAGCTCAATGAGCAGTTCTTC. Protein: CATQKQGEELNEQFF.

J is TRBJ2-3 and V is TRBV28, with D unresolved. Trimming removed 4 bases from V and 7 bases from J, with 3 bases in between. Looked up from germline, CDR1 is MDHEN and CDR2 is SYDVKM. This CDR3 is 10 amino acids long. The CDR3 nucleotides read TGTGCCAGCAGTTCCTATACGCAGTATTTT. This translates into CASSSYTQYF.

The chain joins TRBV4-2 to TRBJ2-2, with 11 positions matching TRBD1. The germline gives CDR1 LGHNA, CDR2 YNFKEQ. Trimming took 1 base from V and 5 from J; bases not matched to a gene: 12. This CDR3 comprises 19 residues. Here the CDR3 reads CASSQVWVGTGGDTGELFF. The CDR3, as DNA: TGTGCCAGCAGCCAAGTCTGGGTGGGGACAGGGGGTGATACCGGGGAGCTGTTTTTT.

The genes are TRBV5-4 and TRBJ1-2, with no clear D. Per the germline V gene, CDR1 is SGHNT and CDR2 is YYREEE (reference sequence). The CDR3 sequence is 15 residues long. V was pared by 0 bases and J by 2 bases, with 11 bases between. CDR3 sequence (DNA): TGTGCCAGCAGCTTGGTGGCAGGCCAGAACTATGGCTACACCTTC. Its protein product is CASSLVAGQNYGYTF. Looking up the rest from reference TRBV5-4 and TRBJ1-2 gives the full variable domain: ETGVTQSPTHLIKTRGQQVTLRCSSQSGHNTVSWYQQALGQGPQFIFQYYREEENGRGNFPPRFSGLQFPNYSSELNVNALELDDSALYLCASSLVAGQNYGYTFGSGTRLTVV.

V and J are TRBV18 and TRBJ2-7; 9 bases align to TRBD1. Germline V gene lookup returns CDR1 KGHSH and CDR2 LQKENI. The CDR3 runs to 15 residues. Germline trimming cut 0 bases from V and 3 bases from J; bases unmatched to any gene: 3. CDR3 protein: CASSPPGTGNYEQYF. The CDR3 DNA reads as TGTGCCAGCTCACCACCCGGGACAGGGAACTACGAGCAGTACTTC.

The rearrangement uses TRBV4-2 and TRBJ2-3; D gene unclear. The V end lost 4 bases, the J end lost 4 bases, and 9 bases lay between the germline ends. Germline CDR1 LGHNA, CDR2 YNFKEQ. The CDR3 extends over 13 amino acids. CDR3 coding DNA: TGTGCCAGCAGCCCGGGTATGCCAGATACGCAGTATTTT. Protein: CASSPGMPDTQYF.

J is TRBJ2-7 and V is TRBV7-2; TRBD1 is a possible D gene (6 bases). Trimming cost V 3 bases and J 6 bases, with 15 bases left between them. Germline lookup yields CDR1 SGHTA and CDR2 FQGNSA. The CDR3 runs to 14 residues. The DNA of the CDR3 is TGTGCCAGCAGCTTCTGGACAGAGACATCCGAGCAGTACTTC. This translates into CASSFWTETSEQYF.